This TCR beta chain comes out of a study of brain metastases from non-small cell lung cancer. Clones were sequenced by immunoSEQ multiplex PCR, and TCRdb holds only the in-frame ones, with some missing. The table includes 15,000 or so clones, roughly four fifths detected once. CDR3 length: 16 residues. The germline gives CDR1 KGHDR, CDR2 SFDVKD. Unmatched junction bases numbered 12, after V lost 4 bases and J lost 5 bases. The sequenced material came from primary lung tumor tissue. This rearrangement joins TRBV24-1 to TRBJ1-2; 7 nucleotides line up with TRBD1. The receptor was derived from a donor at least 40 years old with non-small cell lung cancer. CDR3 nucleotides: TGTGCCACCAGTGACCCAAAAGGGGGCTCAAGGTATGGCTACACCTTC. This translates into CATSDPKGGSRYGYTF.